What follows are 10 T cell receptor beta chains derived from one specimen sequenced in a study of cytomegalovirus exposure and HLA in healthy donors. Assay used: immunoSEQ multiplex PCR; TCRdb lists only in-frame clones, some missing. The data contain 200,000 to 250,000 clones, around 90% of them seen just once; the ten biggest clones take up roughly 2%. The sequenced sample was PBMCs. These receptors were collected from a woman younger than 35 in good health and CMV-seropositive.

J is TRBJ1-2 and V is TRBV27, with 7 bases identical to TRBD1. The CDR3 totals 15 residues. After removal of 3 bases from V and 2 bases from J, the junction contained 6 bases not matched to a gene. Germline CDR1 reads MNHEY; CDR2 reads SMNVEV (reference sequence). Here the CDR3 reads CASSFRAGGNYGYTF. CDR3 DNA sequence: TGTGCCAGCAGTTTCAGGGCAGGGGGGAACTATGGCTACACCTTC.

The chain employs TRBV27 and TRBJ1-5; D is unclear. CDR1 and CDR2 (germline): MNHEY, SMNVEV (reference sequence). Trimming shortened V by 7 bases and J by 2 bases, and 12 bases separated the two germline ends. The CDR3 extends over 14 amino acids. The CDR3 coding sequence is TGTGCCAGCACTCCGGAGGCCGGCAATCAGCCCCAGCATTTT. Amino acid sequence: CASTPEAGNQPQHF.

The chain combines TRBV4-2 with TRBJ2-3, with 7 bases identical to TRBD2. The germline V gene has CDR1 LGHNA and CDR2 YNFKEQ. V was clipped by 0 bases and J by 0 bases; unmatched bases: 6. CDR3 length: 17 amino acids. The CDR3 region has the DNA TGTGCCAGCAGCCAAGAGGGACTACTAGGGAGCACAGATACGCAGTATTTT. Protein sequence: CASSQEGLLGSTDTQYF.

The rearrangement links TRBV29-1 to TRBJ2-5, with unresolved D. The CDR3 has 13 amino acids. The V end lost 4 bases, the J end lost 4 bases, and 13 bases lay between the germline ends. CDR1 SQVTM and CDR2 ANQGSEA come from the germline V gene. DNA for the CDR3: TGCAGCGTTGGAGTGAGGTTAGGAGAGACCCAGTACTTC. Translated, it gives CSVGVRLGETQYF.

The rearrangement joins TRBV4-1 to TRBJ1-5; D unresolved. Looked up from germline, CDR1 is MGHRA and CDR2 is YSYEKL. V was shortened by 1 base and J by 2 bases, with 15 bases between the two germline ends. This CDR3 comprises 17 residues. CDR3 nucleotides: TGCGCCAGCAGCCAAGCAAATCTATTTGTGGGCAATCAGCCCCAGCATTTT. It codes for CASSQANLFVGNQPQHF.

The chain is built from TRBV6-5 and TRBJ2-7, with a weak D call TRBD1 (6 bases). The germline V gene has CDR1 MNHEY and CDR2 SVGAGI. V gave up 8 bases and J gave up 2 bases, with 13 bases separating them. The CDR3 loop spans 13 amino acids. The CDR3 spells CASLTGGTYEQYF. As DNA, the CDR3 is TGTGCCAGCCTGACAGGAGGCACCTACGAGCAGTACTTC.

V is TRBV5-1 and J is TRBJ2-7; 7 bases are a match to TRBD2. The CDR3 consists of 16 residues. CDR1 is SGHRS, CDR2 YFSETQ, per germline. V was pared by 0 bases and J by 2 bases, with 8 bases of the junction left unmatched. The CDR3 DNA reads TGCGCCAGCAGCTTGGAACCTAGCGGAACGGCCTACGAGCAGTACTTC. This translates into CASSLEPSGTAYEQYF.

V usage is TRBV5-4 and J usage is TRBJ2-3; 10 bases map to TRBD2. The ends lost 5 bases at V and 2 bases at J; junction bases unmatched: 5. Germline V lookup: CDR1 SGHNT, CDR2 YYREEE (reference sequence). The CDR3 is made up of 15 amino acids. CDR3 coding DNA: TGTGCCAGCAGTTTTAGCGGGGGGTACACAGATACGCAGTATTTT. This gives the protein CASSFSGGYTDTQYF.

This rearrangement joins TRBV19 to TRBJ2-2; D is possibly TRBD1 (5 bases). Germline CDR1 LNHDA, CDR2 SQIVND (reference sequence). This CDR3 contains 15 residues. V lost 2 bases and J lost 1, with 8 bases in between. The CDR3 region has the DNA TGTGCCAGTAGTATACTTGACAGGAACACCGGGGAGCTGTTTTTT. As protein: CASSILDRNTGELFF.

The V and J genes are TRBV27 and TRBJ1-1; no firm D call. The CDR3 length is 13 residues. The germline V gene has CDR1 MNHEY and CDR2 SMNVEV (reference sequence). V lost 1 base, J lost 3 bases, and 6 bases lay in between. CDR3 residues: CASSLFPDTEAFF. CDR3 DNA: TGTGCCAGCAGTTTATTCCCTGACACTGAAGCTTTCTTT.